What follows describes a single TCR beta chain. What it binds is unknown. Time point noted: newly diagnosed GD, antithyroid drugs for less than 3 months. Extracted PBMC RNA gave rise to the TCR library. The collection involved drawing approximately 9 milliliters of peripheral blood into EDTA tubes. HTBI primers from iRepertoire and Arm-PCR of CDR3 regions yielded the TCR beta libraries. One entry per CDR3 protein, called by TCRdb with MiXCR from the multiplex PCR reads. The table shows 300,000 to 450,000 distinct CDR3 sequences, with 15% occurring only once. The CDR3 has 13 amino acids. Per germline, CDR1 DFQATT and CDR2 SNEGSKA (reference sequence). Losses at the gene ends were 6 bases for V and 2 bases for J; bases not matched to a gene: 5. The entry originates in a study of regulatory T cells in long-lasting Graves disease. General study findings and limits: TRBV28, TRBJ1-2 and TRBJ2-5 were segments that persistent disease favored.

The chain uses TRBV20-1 and TRBJ2-7; 9 bases agree with TRBD1. The clonotype comes from a female donor with Graves disease. Here the sequenced sample was peripheral blood mononuclear cells (PBMCs), taken at new diagnosis, from a patient treated with antithyroid drugs. Here the CDR3 reads CSARTGEAYEQYF. CDR3 sequence (DNA): TGCAGTGCCAGGACAGGGGAGGCCTACGAGCAGTACTTC.